The 11 T cell receptor beta chains below come from one sample, sequenced in a study of control samples from healthy donors and cancer patients. The data were produced by immunoSEQ multiplex PCR, yet TCRdb's version contains in-frame clones alone and is incomplete. The sample records roughly 130,000 clones, 75% to 95% being singletons. Sequenced sample: blood. The receptors were gathered from a man between 18 and 29 years old in good health.

The chain employs TRBV7-2 and TRBJ2-4, with 8 nucleotides matching TRBD2. V shed 2 bases and J 9 bases; nucleotides not matched to a gene: 3. Germline CDR1 reads SGHTA; CDR2 reads FQGNSA. The CDR3 contains 13 residues. The chain's CDR3 is CASSLPGTSIQYF. The CDR3 DNA reads TGTGCCAGCAGCTTACCCGGGACTAGCATTCAGTACTTC.

This clone showed up just once. The rearrangement links TRBV28 to TRBJ1-1; 7 nucleotides agree with TRBD1. V was clipped by 3 bases and J by 3 bases; unmatched bases: 7. Germline V gene sequence: CDR1 MDHEN, CDR2 SYDVKM. The CDR3 runs to 15 residues. The CDR3 nucleotides are TGTGCCAGCAGTTTTCAGGGGGTCGGTTACACTGAAGCTTTCTTT. It yields the protein CASSFQGVGYTEAFF.

This clone was seen more than once but under ten times. This chain uses TRBV6-4 with TRBJ1-2; D remains ambiguous. This CDR3 has 11 amino acids. V was clipped by 8 bases and J by 5 bases, with 9 bases between them. The germline V gene has CDR1 MRHNA and CDR2 SNTAGT. The DNA of the CDR3 is TGTGCCAGCTCCGCAGAGTATGGCTACACCTTC. Translated, it gives CASSAEYGYTF.

This rearrangement joins TRBV27 to TRBJ2-3; TRBD2 aligns across 8 bases. In germline, CDR1 is MNHEY, CDR2 SMNVEV (reference sequence). The J segment lost 5 bases and the V segment lost 2 bases, leaving 6 bases of the junction unmatched. CDR3 length equals 15 residues. For the CDR3, the DNA is TGTGCCAGCAGTTTAGGAGCGGGGGCCCTAGATACGCAGTATTTT. Protein product: CASSLGAGALDTQYF.

The chain links TRBV19 to TRBJ2-1, with a possible D match to TRBD2 (6 bases). Germline V gene data show CDR1 as LNHDA and CDR2 as SQIVND (reference sequence). Trimming cost V 4 bases and J 9 bases, with 13 bases left between them. This CDR3 region has 13 residues. CDR3 nucleotide sequence: TGTGCCAGTAGTAGCGGGAAAGGGTTTGAGCAGTTCTTC. Translated, it gives CASSSGKGFEQFF.

The J gene is TRBJ1-5, the V gene TRBV10-2; D not resolved. The CDR3 has 12 amino acids. Trimming pared 8 bases from V and 3 bases from J, leaving 8 bases between. Per the germline V gene, CDR1 is WSHSY and CDR2 is SAAADI. Here the CDR3 reads CASAGLNQPQHF. The CDR3 DNA reads TGCGCCAGCGCAGGACTCAATCAGCCCCAGCATTTT.

This clone is a singleton in its sample. The chain uses TRBV4-1 and TRBJ1-5; D is perhaps TRBD1 (5 bases). The CDR3 contains 14 residues. Trimming cost V 2 bases and J 6 bases, with 11 bases left between them. From germline, CDR1 is MGHRA and CDR2 YSYEKL. CDR3 DNA: TGCGCCAGCAGCCAACAGGGTGCGGGTCAGCCCCAGCATTTT. Its protein is CASSQQGAGQPQHF.

This chain joins TRBV12-3 or TRBV12-4 and TRBJ1-5, with a weak D call TRBD1 (5 bases). This CDR3 has 12 residues. The germline V and J ends were trimmed by 7 bases and 9 bases, with 13 bases remaining between them. The DNA of the CDR3 is TGTGCCAGCATGACAGAGGGGAGGCCCCAGCATTTT. It is translated as CASMTEGRPQHF.

V and J are TRBV11-3 and TRBJ2-2; 12 nucleotides line up with TRBD2. The trim removed 7 bases at V and 5 bases at J, leaving 8 bases unmatched. Germline CDR1 SGHNT, CDR2 YENEEA. The CDR3 has 16 residues. CDR3 loop: CASTLGLAGSTGELFF. Written as DNA, the CDR3 is TGTGCCAGCACCCTAGGACTAGCGGGATCTACCGGGGAGCTGTTTTTT.

The CDR3 region is CASSFVDNQPQHF. As DNA, the CDR3 is TGTGCCAGCAGCTTCGTGGACAATCAGCCCCAGCATTTT. The V call is TRBV7-2, the J call TRBJ1-5, with D unclear. CDR3 length equals 13 residues. Per the germline V gene, CDR1 is SGHTA and CDR2 is FQGNSA. Trimming cost V 3 bases and J 3 bases, with 6 bases left between them.

The chain combines TRBV11-2 with TRBJ2-5; D not resolved. The V gene lost 3 bases and the J gene lost 5 bases, with 13 bases spanning the gap. Germline lookup yields CDR1 SGHAT and CDR2 FQNNGV. This CDR3 spans 14 amino acids. The CDR3 nucleotides are TGTGCCAGCAGCTTTTGGACGGAAAGGGAGACCCAGTACTTC. Translation: CASSFWTERETQYF. Full variable domain (remainder filled in from reference TRBV11-2 and TRBJ2-5): EAGVAQSPRYKIIEKRQSVAFWCNPISGHATLYWYQQILGQGPKLLIQFQNNGVVDDSQLPKDRFSAERLKGVDSTLKIQPAKLEDSAVYLCASSFWTERETQYFGPGTRLLVL.